Below, one T cell receptor beta chain is given with its context. PCR employed 60 Vbeta and 13 Jbeta primers. The authors' processing: Unique TCR beta chains totaled around 86 million in a later count, with around 11 million of them shared. Sequencing used immunoSEQ multiplex PCR; TCRdb keeps in-frame clones, though not all of them. Clone size and V and J calls were adopted from that table, with D and trimming inferred from the DNA. Among over 110,000 clones listed, around 77% were seen once. These data belong to a study of cytomegalovirus exposure and HLA in healthy donors. Germline V gene sequence: CDR1 GTSNPN, CDR2 SVGIG (reference sequence). The CDR3 has 11 residues. The V gene lost 2 bases and the J gene lost 7 bases, with 8 bases spanning the gap.

V gene TRBV30 combines with J gene TRBJ1-2; D uncertain. The TCR was taken from a man between 18 and 35 years old in good health and CMV-seronegative. Specimen: PBMCs. The CDR3 spells CAWSSGGGYTF. For the CDR3, the DNA is TGTGCCTGGAGTTCGGGTGGTGGCTACACCTTC.